A selection of T cell receptor beta chains follows, all from one sample in a study of cytomegalovirus exposure and HLA in healthy donors. Measured with immunoSEQ multiplex PCR; TCRdb has only the in-frame clones, and not every one. There are 150,000 to 200,000 clones in the sample; about 76% occur only once, and roughly 2.8% lies in the top ten. Sequencing used PBMCs. These receptor sequences come from a woman aged 40 to 49 in good health and CMV-seropositive. The CDR3 runs from the conserved cysteine through the conserved F or W. A D gene is named only where the DNA matches it firmly. A row's size may be missing; if present it is once, few, many or a size class.

TRBV13	TRBJ1-1	few	.	CASRTGGGRAEAFF	TGTGCCAGCAGAACGGGAGGAGGGAGGGCTGAAGCTTTCTTT
TRBV29-1	TRBJ1-2	.	TRBD1	CSVERGQGTEGYTF	TGCAGCGTTGAAAGGGGACAGGGCACTGAGGGCTACACCTTC
TRBV6-6	TRBJ1-4	.	TRBD1	CASSPGTVNEKLFF	TGTGCCAGCAGCCCCGGGACAGTTAATGAAAAACTGTTTTTT
TRBV6-1	TRBJ2-1	.	TRBD2	CARLAGSYNEQFF	TGTGCCAGGCTAGCGGGCTCCTACAATGAGCAGTTCTTC
TRBV7-9	TRBJ2-7	.	TRBD2	CASSSKSGGSYEQYF	TGTGCCAGCAGCTCCAAAAGCGGGGGTTCCTACGAGCAGTACTTC
TRBV18	TRBJ2-3	.	.	CASSPDGNTDTQYF	TGTGCCAGCTCACCAGACGGGAACACAGATACGCAGTATTTT
TRBV27	TRBJ1-4	few	TRBD1	CASSPHRGSHEKLFF	TGTGCCAGCAGTCCTCACAGGGGTTCACATGAAAAACTGTTTTTT
TRBV7-9	TRBJ2-7	.	.	CASSLGGLSYEQYF	TGTGCCAGCAGCTTGGGGGGACTTTCCTACGAGCAGTACTTC
TRBV18	TRBJ2-7	.	TRBD2	CASSPGLAGSYEQYF	TGTGCCAGCTCACCCGGACTAGCGGGATCCTACGAGCAGTACTTC
TRBV5-6	TRBJ2-1	.	TRBD2	CASSLGTGGGNEQFF	TGTGCCAGCAGCTTAGGCACGGGAGGGGGAAATGAGCAGTTCTTC
TRBV7-2	TRBJ2-7	.	TRBD2	CASSGGAGGLEQYF	TGTGCCAGCAGCGGGGGAGCGGGGGGGCTCGAGCAGTACTTC
TRBV5-1	TRBJ2-7	.	TRBD1	CASSSGQTPYEQYF	TGCGCCAGCAGTTCGGGACAGACCCCGTACGAGCAGTACTTC
TRBV19	TRBJ2-2	.	TRBD2	CASGRTRAPGELFF	TGTGCCAGTGGAAGGACTAGGGCCCCCGGGGAGCTGTTTTTT
TRBV9	TRBJ1-4	.	.	CASSVTWDTDEKLFF	TGTGCCAGCAGCGTAACTTGGGACACCGATGAAAAACTGTTTTTT
TRBV10-2	TRBJ1-6	.	.	CASSVEEVLSYNSPLHF	TGCGCCAGCAGTGTGGAGGAAGTACTGAGTTATAATTCACCCCTCCACTTT
TRBV28	TRBJ2-7	once	TRBD1	CASSLSGTGDEQYF	TGTGCCAGCAGTTTATCGGGGACAGGGGACGAGCAGTACTTC
TRBV18	TRBJ2-7	few	.	CASRRAVMRDEQYF	TGTGCCAGCCGCCGGGCAGTCATGCGGGACGAGCAGTACTTC
TRBV11-2	TRBJ1-6	.	.	CASSPDRSSYNSPLHF	TGTGCCAGCAGCCCCGACAGGAGCTCCTATAATTCACCCCTCCACTTT
TRBV6-5	TRBJ1-1	.	.	CASTGGTHLNTEAFF	TGTGCCAGCACTGGGGGGACGCACCTGAACACTGAAGCTTTCTTT
TRBV4-1	TRBJ2-6	.	.	CASSQGGQGSGANVLTF	TGCGCCAGCAGCCAAGGGGGGCAGGGCTCTGGGGCCAACGTCCTGACTTTC
TRBV9	TRBJ2-3	.	.	CASSVGGEGTDTQYF	TGTGCCAGCAGCGTAGGGGGGGAGGGCACAGATACGCAGTATTTT
TRBV18	TRBJ2-7	.	TRBD1	CASSPRDRTYEQYF	TGTGCCAGCTCCCCGCGGGACAGGACCTACGAGCAGTACTTC
TRBV6-5	TRBJ2-2	.	.	CASSYGRVGELFF	TGTGCCAGCAGTTACGGGAGAGTCGGGGAGCTGTTTTTT
TRBV30	TRBJ2-3	.	TRBD1	CAWSLGTVGTQYF	TGTGCCTGGAGTCTTGGGACAGTCGGAACGCAGTATTTT
TRBV5-1	TRBJ1-1	few	.	CASTLGTEAFF	TGCGCCAGCACCCTCGGCACTGAAGCTTTCTTT
TRBV7-2	TRBJ2-1	.	TRBD2	CASSYAPGGGGNEQFF	TGTGCCAGCAGCTATGCCCCCGGGGGGGGCGGAAATGAGCAGTTCTTC
TRBV5-1	TRBJ1-1	.	.	CASSLETVEATEAFF	TGCGCCAGCAGCTTGGAGACGGTAGAGGCCACTGAAGCTTTCTTT
TRBV7-2	TRBJ1-1	.	.	CASRTRAGTEAFF	TGTGCCAGCAGGACCAGGGCTGGCACTGAAGCTTTCTTT